This TCR beta chain was sequenced for a study of blood T cell repertoires in COVID-19. As for the study in general: Whether acute or convalescent, the COVID-19 samples came from the United States, Italy and Spain. PBMCs, B-cell-depleted T cells, or T cells were the source of the cDNA or gDNA that made up the material.

V lost 11 bases, J lost 2 bases, and 21 bases stayed unmatched. The CDR3 covers 18 residues. Authors' processing steps: Amplification from reference gene primers served as the basis for estimated nucleated cell counts. Profiled with immunoSEQ multiplex PCR; TCRdb holds only in-frame clones, not every one. V and J calls and clone size are copied from that table; D and trimming were computed from the DNA. The top ten hold less than 2% of the sample, which has about 97,000 clones, approximately 90% seen once. The V call is TRBV23-1, the J call TRBJ1-5; 7 bases are a match to TRBD1. TRBV23-1 is assigned to the ORF class and has an uncertain function. The sequencing sample was made of peripheral blood. The sequence came from a man in his sixties with acute or convalescent COVID-19. The CDR3 is CAPLSGGYGRGRNQPQHF. As DNA, the CDR3 is TGCGCCCCACTATCAGGGGGATATGGAAGGGGGCGCAATCAGCCCCAGCATTTT.